This TCR beta chain was found in a study of blood T cell repertoires in COVID-19 (dated by TCRdb to the early 2020s). About the investigation overall: The collaborator samples originated in the United States, Italy and Spain and spanned the acute and convalescent phases of COVID-19. Where HLA class I and class II types were available, the types were taken from metadata supplied by the sample provider, not from assay-based typing. The material from the prospective study consisted of cDNA or gDNA derived from T cells, B-cell-depleted T cells, or PBMCs. The repertoires were made available in a free public database intended to serve as a resource for research on the immune response to SARS-CoV-2. A de-identified subject ID, COVID-19 status, age in years and sex were almost always included in the sample metadata. The samples were drawn from the first 160 participants of the ongoing ImmuneRACE study and from under 1,500 subjects provided by 6 global collaborators. Subjects who had been exposed to COVID-19, were actively infected with it, or had recovered from it provided the deeply sampled blood TCRbeta repertoires that made up the dataset.

The CDR3 spans 16 residues, from the cysteine through the phenylalanine. Left in the record is the CDR3 DNA by itself, 48 bases read in frame from the first base. Taken from the germline V gene, the CDR1 and CDR2 loops are SGHDN and FVKESK. Trimming costs V 2 bases and J 0 bases, and their ends lie 12 bases apart. What the study reported, not specific to this receptor: How much clinical and demographic metadata was included differed by source and by participant, and the metadata was provided uncurated.

Turning to this clone: Its antigen target is currently unknown. No clone much larger than this one lies a single base away; base qualities are absent.

TCRbeta CDR3 regions were amplified from genomic DNA using the immunoSEQ Assay, a bias-controlled multiplex PCR. The authors processed their data as follows. The number of nucleated cells in each sample was estimated from the amplification of reference gene primers within the assay. To quantify the absolute abundance of each unique TCRbeta CDR3 rearrangement, sequence reads were collapsed and filtered. For each sample, productive Simpson clonality was calculated as the square root of Simpson's diversity index across productive rearrangements. TCRdb provides this immuneACCESS table in a form limited to in-frame rearrangements. Some clones are lacking; in checked studies, under half of them reflect an unresolved V gene, and why the rest are absent is not known. That table is the source of V, J and clone size, and D and trimming were worked out from the DNA. The sample includes about 220,000 clones, with 75% to 85% observed a single time. 9.7% of the sample is in the top ten clones.

Collaborating institutions collected whole blood in K2EDTA tubes following their own protocols. For TCRbeta analysis, collaborators shipped samples in one of three forms: frozen whole blood, isolated PBMCs, or DNA extracted from either of those sample types. The receptor comes from a man over 45 with active or convalescent COVID-19. The sequencing input was peripheral blood. This receptor chain uses TRBV14 and TRBJ2-3; 5 matching bases give a weak D call of TRBD2. The CDR3 protein is CASSQIASSSTDTQYF. At the DNA level, the sequence is TGTGCCAGCAGCCAAATTGCTAGCTCTAGCACAGATACGCAGTATTTT.